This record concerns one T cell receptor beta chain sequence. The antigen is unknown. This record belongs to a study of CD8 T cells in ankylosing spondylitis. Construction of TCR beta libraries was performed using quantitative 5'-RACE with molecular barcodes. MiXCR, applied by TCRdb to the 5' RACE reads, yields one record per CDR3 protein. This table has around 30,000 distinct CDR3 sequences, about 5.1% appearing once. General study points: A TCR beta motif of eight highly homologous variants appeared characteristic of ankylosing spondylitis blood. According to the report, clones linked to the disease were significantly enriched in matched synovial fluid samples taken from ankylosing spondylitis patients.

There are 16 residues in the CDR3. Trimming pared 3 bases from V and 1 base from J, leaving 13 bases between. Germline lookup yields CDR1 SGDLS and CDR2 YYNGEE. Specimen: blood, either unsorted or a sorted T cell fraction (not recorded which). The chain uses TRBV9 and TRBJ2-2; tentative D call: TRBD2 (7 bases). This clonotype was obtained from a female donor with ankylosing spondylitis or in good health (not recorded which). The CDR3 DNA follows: TGTGCCAGCAGCGAGCGGGACAACAAGAACACCGGGGAGCTGTTTTTT. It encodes CASSERDNKNTGELFF.